These T cell receptor beta chains were read from a single sample in a study of a mutant IDH1 vaccine in newly diagnosed glioma. Their antigens are not known. This table comes from immunoSEQ multiplex PCR, and its TCRdb copy is limited to in-frame clones, with some not included. The sample lists 58,000 or so clones, 87% occurring once. The sample was PBMCs, taken from a glioma patient whose treatment included an IDH1 peptide vaccine. These receptor sequences come from a man in his forties with glioma. The CDR3 runs from the conserved cysteine through the conserved F or W. A D gene is named only where the DNA matches it firmly. Clone size appears in some rows only: once, few, many, or a class for an expanded clone.

TRBV11-2	15	-	-	TRBJ2-7	CASSRITPGDYEQYF	TGTGCCAGCAGCAGGATCACCCCTGGGGACTACGAGCAGTACTTC
TRBV15	14	-	-	TRBJ2-5	CATSREGGRETQYF	TGTGCCACCAGCAGAGAAGGAGGGAGGGAGACCCAGTACTTC
TRBV18	15	-	-	TRBJ2-2	CASSPGLTRAGELFF	TGTGCCAGCTCACCAGGTCTAACGAGGGCCGGGGAGCTGTTTTTT
TRBV5-1	14	-	-	TRBJ2-1	CASSLSGDYNEQFF	TGCGCCAGCAGCTTGTCGGGAGACTACAATGAGCAGTTCTTC
TRBV14	14	once	-	TRBJ1-5	CASSQAGWGQPQHF	TGTGCCAGCAGCCAAGCGGGATGGGGTCAGCCCCAGCATTTT
TRBV28	14	-	TRBD1	TRBJ2-1	CASSSTRQGYEQFF	TGTGCCAGCAGTTCGACCCGACAGGGGTATGAGCAGTTCTTC
TRBV5-6	15	-	-	TRBJ1-2	CASSFPGLGNYGYTF	TGTGCCAGCAGCTTTCCGGGCCTCGGGAATTATGGCTACACCTTC
TRBV5-1	14	-	-	TRBJ2-7	CASSLDVAGAEQYF	TGCGCCAGCAGCTTGGATGTCGCGGGGGCCGAGCAGTACTTC
TRBV7-2	12	few	-	TRBJ1-1	CASSRARTEAFF	TGTGCCAGCAGCCGCGCCAGAACTGAAGCTTTCTTT
TRBV11-3	13	-	-	TRBJ2-7	CASSYGVLYEQYF	TGTGCCAGCAGCTACGGGGTCCTTTACGAGCAGTACTTC
TRBV15	14	-	TRBD1	TRBJ1-1	CATSKDRGLVEAFF	TGTGCCACCAGCAAGGACAGGGGGCTTGTTGAAGCTTTCTTT
TRBV14	13	-	-	TRBJ2-7	CASSRGGLHEQYF	TGTGCCAGCAGCCGAGGCGGGCTCCACGAGCAGTACTTC
TRBV6-8	18	-	-	TRBJ2-7	CASSPGMTTSPVGYEQYF	TGTGCCAGCAGTCCGGGAATGACGACATCCCCCGTTGGCTACGAGCAGTACTTC
TRBV9	13	-	-	TRBJ1-4	CASSVGLREKLFF	TGTGCCAGCAGCGTAGGTTTGAGAGAAAAACTGTTTTTT
TRBV18	14	-	-	TRBJ1-1	CASSPPSTGWMAFF	TGTGCCAGCTCACCACCGTCGACAGGTTGGATGGCTTTCTTT
TRBV5-1	13	-	-	TRBJ2-1	CASSLNSYNEQFF	TGCGCCAGCAGCTTAAACAGCTACAATGAGCAGTTCTTC
TRBV5-4	13	once	TRBD2	TRBJ2-5	CASSLGGSRTQYF	TGTGCCAGCAGCTTGGGCGGGAGTCGGACCCAGTACTTC
TRBV14	16	-	TRBD1	TRBJ1-3	CASSHAGTASGNTIYF	TGTGCCAGCAGCCATGCCGGGACAGCCTCTGGAAACACCATATATTTT
TRBV18	15	-	-	TRBJ1-1	CASSRPDGPRSEAFF	TGTGCCAGCTCGCGACCCGACGGGCCGAGGAGTGAAGCTTTCTTT
TRBV14	13	-	-	TRBJ1-1	CASSHRWNTEAFF	TGTGCCAGCAGCCACCGGTGGAACACTGAAGCTTTCTTT
TRBV27	16	-	TRBD1	TRBJ1-3	CASSPRQGRPGNTIYF	TGTGCCAGCAGTCCTCGACAGGGAAGGCCTGGAAACACCATATATTTT
TRBV19	19	-	-	TRBJ2-3	CASSSQVGGQTSSTDTQYF	TGTGCCAGTAGTTCTCAAGTCGGGGGACAAACTTCGAGCACAGATACGCAGTATTTT
TRBV1	19	-	-	TRBJ2-6	CTSSQSRTSHHSGANVLTF	TGCACCAGCAGCCAATCTAGGACTAGCCACCACTCTGGGGCCAACGTCCTGACTTTC
TRBV20-1	11	-	TRBD2	TRBJ2-7	CSDATSGRQYF	TGCAGTGACGCGACTAGCGGGAGGCAGTACTTC
TRBV11-3	16	once	-	TRBJ2-2	CASSFPGTRGSGELFF	TGTGCCAGCAGCTTTCCCGGGACCCGCGGGTCGGGGGAGCTGTTTTTT
TRBV6-1	14	-	-	TRBJ1-2	CASSEAHLNYGYTF	TGTGCCAGCAGTGAAGCACACCTAAACTATGGCTACACCTTC
TRBV11-2	12	-	TRBD1	TRBJ2-5	CASTPDRETQYF	TGTGCCAGCACCCCGGACAGGGAAACCCAGTACTTC
TRBV5-1	15	-	-	TRBJ2-3	CASNRDNSITDTQYF	TGCGCCAGCAACCGGGACAACAGTATCACAGATACGCAGTATTTT